This T cell receptor beta chain stems from a study of blood T cell repertoires in COVID-19. Study-wide background: The United States, Italy and Spain provided the acute and convalescent COVID-19 samples.

The length of the CDR3 is 16 residues. The V segment lost 7 bases and the J segment 8 bases; nucleotides outside the gene matches: 15. Germline CDR1 LGHNT, CDR2 FRNRAP. In the original processing: The authors estimated nucleated cell counts from reference gene primer amplification. Only in-frame clones appear in the TCRdb table, and some are missing; sequencing was by immunoSEQ multiplex PCR. Clonal size and the V and J genes are those of that table, whereas D and trimming came from the DNA. The data show tens of thousands of clones, 90% seen once. This rearrangement joins TRBV12-5 to TRBJ2-1; 9 bases map to TRBD2. The sequence came from a woman between 45 and 60 years old in a cohort sampled during active COVID-19. Sequenced sample: peripheral blood. CDR3 coding DNA: TGTGCTAGTGCCAGGACTAGCGACCGACGGGATTATGAGCAGTTCTTC. Encoded protein: CASARTSDRRDYEQFF.